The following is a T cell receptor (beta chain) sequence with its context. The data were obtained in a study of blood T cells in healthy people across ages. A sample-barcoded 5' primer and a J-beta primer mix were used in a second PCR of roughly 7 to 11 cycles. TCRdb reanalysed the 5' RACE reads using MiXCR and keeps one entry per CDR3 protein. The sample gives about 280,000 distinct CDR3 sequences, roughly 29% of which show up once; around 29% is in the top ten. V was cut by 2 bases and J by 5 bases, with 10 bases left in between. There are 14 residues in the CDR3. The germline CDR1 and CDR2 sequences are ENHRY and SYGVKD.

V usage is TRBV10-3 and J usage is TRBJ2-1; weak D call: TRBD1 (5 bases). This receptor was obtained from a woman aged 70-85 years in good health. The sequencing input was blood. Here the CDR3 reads CAISEQGGNNEQFF. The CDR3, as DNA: TGTGCCATCAGTGAGCAGGGTGGCAACAATGAGCAGTTCTTC.